This TCR beta chain was found in a study of technical replicates of blood from several donors. CDR1 and CDR2 from the germline V gene are LGHNA and YSLEER. This CDR3 has 15 amino acids. The trim removed 4 bases at V and 8 bases at J, leaving 7 bases unmatched. Data came from immunoSEQ multiplex PCR; TCRdb stores just in-frame clones and leaves some out. Of 55,000 to 75,000 clones listed, around 87% are singletons. The chain carries TRBV4-3 and TRBJ2-1, with 11 bases fitting TRBD1. The TCR sequence derives from a human donor in good health. Some clones in this sample may be carry-over from other donors' samples. Sequencing was done on a sample of PBMCs. The CDR3 sequence: CASSPGTGGSDEQFF. Written as DNA, the CDR3 is TGCGCCAGCAGCCCAGGGACAGGGGGGTCCGATGAGCAGTTCTTC.